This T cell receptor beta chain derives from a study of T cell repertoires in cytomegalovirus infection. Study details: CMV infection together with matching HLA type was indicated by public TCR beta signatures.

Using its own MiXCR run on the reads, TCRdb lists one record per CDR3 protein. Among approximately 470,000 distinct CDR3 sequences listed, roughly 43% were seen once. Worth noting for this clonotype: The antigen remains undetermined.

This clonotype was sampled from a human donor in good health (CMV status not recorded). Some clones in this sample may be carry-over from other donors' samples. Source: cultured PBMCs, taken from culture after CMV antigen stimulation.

In nucleotides, the CDR3 is TGTGCCAGCAGTAGGGGCGCCCACTCCTACAATGAGCAGTTCTTC. Amino acids: CASSRGAHSYNEQFF. The chain combines TRBV6-5 with TRBJ2-1; TRBD1 is a possible D gene (5 bases). CDR1 is MNHEY and CDR2 is SVGAGI in the germline V gene. V gave up 5 bases and J gave up 0 bases, with 11 bases separating them. The CDR3 is 15 amino acids.